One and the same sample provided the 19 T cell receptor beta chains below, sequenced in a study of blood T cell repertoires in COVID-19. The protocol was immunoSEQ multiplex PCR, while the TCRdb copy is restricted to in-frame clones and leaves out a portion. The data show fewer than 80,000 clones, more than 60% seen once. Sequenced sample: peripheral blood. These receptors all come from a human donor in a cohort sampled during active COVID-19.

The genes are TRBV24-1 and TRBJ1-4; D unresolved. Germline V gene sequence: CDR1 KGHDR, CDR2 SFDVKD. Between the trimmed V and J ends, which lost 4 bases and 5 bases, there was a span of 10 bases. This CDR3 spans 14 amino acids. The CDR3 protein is CATSDRGRNEKLFF. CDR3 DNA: TGTGCCACCAGTGACCGTGGGAGAAATGAAAAACTGTTTTTT.

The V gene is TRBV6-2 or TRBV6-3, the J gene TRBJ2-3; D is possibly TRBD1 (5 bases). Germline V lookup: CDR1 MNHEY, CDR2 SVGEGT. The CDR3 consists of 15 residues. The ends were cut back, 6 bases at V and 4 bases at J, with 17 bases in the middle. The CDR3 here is CASSKGVSAADTQYF. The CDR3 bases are TGTGCCAGCAGCAAAGGGGTGAGCGCCGCAGATACGCAGTATTTT.

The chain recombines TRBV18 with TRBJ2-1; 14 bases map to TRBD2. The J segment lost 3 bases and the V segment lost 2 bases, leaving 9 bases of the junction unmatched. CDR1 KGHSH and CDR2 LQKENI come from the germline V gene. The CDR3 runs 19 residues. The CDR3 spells CASSPKEGLAGESYNEQFF. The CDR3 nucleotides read TGTGCCAGCTCACCAAAGGAGGGACTAGCGGGAGAAAGCTACAATGAGCAGTTCTTC.

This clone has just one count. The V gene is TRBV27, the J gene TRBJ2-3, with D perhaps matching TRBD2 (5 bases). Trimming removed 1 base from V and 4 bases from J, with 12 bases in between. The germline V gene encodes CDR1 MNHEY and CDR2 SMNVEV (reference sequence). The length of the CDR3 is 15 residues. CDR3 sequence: CASSLWGESADTQYF. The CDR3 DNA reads TGTGCCAGCAGTTTATGGGGAGAGAGCGCAGATACGCAGTATTTT.

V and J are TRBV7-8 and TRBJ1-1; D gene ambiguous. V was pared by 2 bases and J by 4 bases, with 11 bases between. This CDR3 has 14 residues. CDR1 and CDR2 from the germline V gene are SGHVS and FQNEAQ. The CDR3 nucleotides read TGTGCCAGCAGCTTACAAGAGCTAGTCACTGAAGCTTTCTTT. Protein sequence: CASSLQELVTEAFF.

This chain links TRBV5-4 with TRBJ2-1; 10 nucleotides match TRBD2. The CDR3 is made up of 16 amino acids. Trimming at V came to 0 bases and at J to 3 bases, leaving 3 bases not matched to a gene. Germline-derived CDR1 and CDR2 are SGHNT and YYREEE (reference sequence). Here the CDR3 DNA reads TGTGCCAGCAGCTTGGGGGCTAGCGGGGGCTACAATGAGCAGTTCTTC. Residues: CASSLGASGGYNEQFF.

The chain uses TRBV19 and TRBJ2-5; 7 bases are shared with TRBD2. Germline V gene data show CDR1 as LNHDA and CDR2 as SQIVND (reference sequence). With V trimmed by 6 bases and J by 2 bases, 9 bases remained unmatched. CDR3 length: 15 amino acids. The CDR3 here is CASRQLANHQETQYF. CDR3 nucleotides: TGTGCCAGTAGACAACTAGCGAATCATCAAGAGACCCAGTACTTC. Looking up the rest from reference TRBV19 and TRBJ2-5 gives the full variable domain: DGGITQSPKYLFRKEGQNVTLSCEQNLNHDAMYWYRQDPGQGLRLIYYSQIVNDFQKGDIAEGYSVSREKKESFPLTVTSAQKNPTAFYLCASRQLANHQETQYFGPGTRLLVL.

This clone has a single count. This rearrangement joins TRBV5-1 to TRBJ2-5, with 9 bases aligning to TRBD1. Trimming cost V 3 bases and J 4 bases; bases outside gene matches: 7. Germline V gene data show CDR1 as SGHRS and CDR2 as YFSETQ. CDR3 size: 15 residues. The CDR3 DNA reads TGCGCCAGCAGCTCCACGACAGGGGGGGGAGAGACCCAGTACTTC. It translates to CASSSTTGGGETQYF. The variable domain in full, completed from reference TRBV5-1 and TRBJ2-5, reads KAGVTQTPRYLIKTRGQQVTLSCSPISGHRSVSWYQQTPGQGLQFLFEYFSETQRNKGNFPGRFSGRQFSNSRSEMNVSTLELGDSALYLCASSSTTGGGETQYFGPGTRLLVL.

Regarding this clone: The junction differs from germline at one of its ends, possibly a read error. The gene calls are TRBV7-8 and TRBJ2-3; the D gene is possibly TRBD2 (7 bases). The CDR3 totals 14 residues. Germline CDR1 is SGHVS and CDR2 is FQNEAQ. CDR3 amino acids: CASSLARVRGGEHF. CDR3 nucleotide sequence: TGTGCCAGCAGCTTAGCCCGGGTTAGGGGGGGGGAACATTTT.

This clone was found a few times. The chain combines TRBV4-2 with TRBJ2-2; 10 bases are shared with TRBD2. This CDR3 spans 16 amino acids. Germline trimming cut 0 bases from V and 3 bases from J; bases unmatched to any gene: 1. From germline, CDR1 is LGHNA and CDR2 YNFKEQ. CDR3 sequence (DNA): TGTGCCAGCAGCCAAGATCTAGCGGGGGACACCGGGGAGCTGTTTTTT. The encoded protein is CASSQDLAGDTGELFF.

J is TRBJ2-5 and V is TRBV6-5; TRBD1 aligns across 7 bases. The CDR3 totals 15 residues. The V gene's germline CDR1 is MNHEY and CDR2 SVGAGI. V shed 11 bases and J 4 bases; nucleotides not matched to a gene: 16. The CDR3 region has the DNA TGTGCCTCCTCCACCGGCAGGGGGTGGATAGAGACCCAGTACTTC. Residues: CASSTGRGWIETQYF.

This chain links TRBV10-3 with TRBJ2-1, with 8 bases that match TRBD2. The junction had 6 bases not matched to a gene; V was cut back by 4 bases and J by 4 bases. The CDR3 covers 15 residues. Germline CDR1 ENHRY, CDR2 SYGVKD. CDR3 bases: TGTGCCATCAGTGGAGGACGGGGGGGATACAATGAGCAGTTCTTC. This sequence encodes CAISGGRGGYNEQFF.

The CDR3: CATSRPGTGGNEQYF. The CDR3 DNA follows: TGTGCCACCAGCAGACCCGGGACAGGGGGCAACGAGCAGTACTTC. This chain uses TRBV15 with TRBJ2-7; 12 bases are a match to TRBD1. The germline gives CDR1 LNHNV, CDR2 YYDKDF (reference sequence). V lost 2 bases and J lost 5; bases outside the gene matches: 4. The CDR3 is 15 amino acids.

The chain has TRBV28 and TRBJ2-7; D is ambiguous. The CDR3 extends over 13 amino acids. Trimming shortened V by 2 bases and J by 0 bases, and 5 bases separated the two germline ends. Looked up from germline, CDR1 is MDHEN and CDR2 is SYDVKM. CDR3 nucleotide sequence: TGTGCCAGCAGTTTAGCAGGCTCCTACGAGCAGTACTTC. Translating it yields CASSLAGSYEQYF.

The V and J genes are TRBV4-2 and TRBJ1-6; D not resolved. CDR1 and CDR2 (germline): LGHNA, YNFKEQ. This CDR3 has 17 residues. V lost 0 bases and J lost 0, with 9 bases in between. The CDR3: CASSQELSSSYNSPLHF. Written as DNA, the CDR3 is TGTGCCAGCAGCCAAGAGCTGTCCAGCTCCTATAATTCACCCCTCCACTTT.

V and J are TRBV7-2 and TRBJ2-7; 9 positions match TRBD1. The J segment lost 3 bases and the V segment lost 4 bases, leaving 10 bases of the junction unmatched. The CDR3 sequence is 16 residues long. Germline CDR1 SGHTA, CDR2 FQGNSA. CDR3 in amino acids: CASSSWAGTGNYEQYF. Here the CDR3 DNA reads TGTGCCAGCAGCTCCTGGGCCGGGACAGGGAACTACGAGCAGTACTTC.

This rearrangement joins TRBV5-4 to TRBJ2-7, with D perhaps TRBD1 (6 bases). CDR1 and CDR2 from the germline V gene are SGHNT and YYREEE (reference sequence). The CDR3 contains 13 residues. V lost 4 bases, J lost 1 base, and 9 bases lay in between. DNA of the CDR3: TGTGCCAGCAGCGCGACAGGATCCTACGAGCAGTACTTC. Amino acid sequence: CASSATGSYEQYF.

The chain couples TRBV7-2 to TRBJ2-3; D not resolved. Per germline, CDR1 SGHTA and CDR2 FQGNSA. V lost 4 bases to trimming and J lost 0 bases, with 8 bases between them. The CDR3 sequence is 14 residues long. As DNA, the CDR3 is TGTGCCAGCAGCTCCCGGGTCAGCACAGATACGCAGTATTTT. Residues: CASSSRVSTDTQYF.

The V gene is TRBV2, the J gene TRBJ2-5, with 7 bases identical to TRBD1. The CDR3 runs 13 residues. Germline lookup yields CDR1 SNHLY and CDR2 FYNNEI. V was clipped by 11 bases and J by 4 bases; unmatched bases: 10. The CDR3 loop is CASRGQGVETQYF. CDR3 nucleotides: TGTGCCTCCAGAGGCCAGGGGGTAGAGACCCAGTACTTC.